Reported below is one T cell receptor beta chain. Antigen unknown. One end of the junction is discordant with germline, which a read error may explain. Both blood RNA, taken from unsorted whole blood, and germline DNA were extracted. The data were taken from a study of tumor-infiltrating lymphocytes in primary liver carcinoma. Study-level findings and limits: Relative to blood, tumors carried a significantly larger fraction of the repertoire in their top 250 clones (p = 0.039).

Total RNA amounting to 500 ng was the source from which TCR beta cDNA was made with a constant-region primer. The TCR beta library was amplified through three nested multiplex PCR rounds in a modified ARM-PCR procedure. Amplification in the first two PCR rounds was performed using TRBV1-TRBV30 forward primers and a C-beta reverse primer for 10 cycles each. Each CDR3 protein gets one entry after TCRdb re-called the multiplex PCR reads with MiXCR. The table shows fewer than 350,000 distinct CDR3 sequences, with less than 75% occurring only once. The CDR3 is 15 residues long. Germline-derived CDR1 and CDR2 are SGHAT and FQNNGV.

Sequenced material: peripheral blood. The rearrangement links TRBV11-2 to TRBJ2-5, with a weak D call TRBD1 (6 bases). The source is a middle-aged man with primary liver carcinoma and hepatitis B virus infection. The CDR3, as DNA: TGTACCAGCAGCCCTCAGGGACACCTCCAGGAGACCCAGTACTTC. It yields the protein CTSSPQGHLQETQYF.